This T cell receptor (beta chain) is from a study of blood T cell repertoires in COVID-19. Study background: Specimens from acute and convalescent COVID-19 originated in the United States, Italy and Spain. Sources were T cells, B-cell-depleted T cells, or PBMCs; the material itself was cDNA or gDNA.

The method was immunoSEQ multiplex PCR; TCRdb's version includes in-frame clones alone and lacks a portion of them. The top ten hold 1.5% to 2% of the sample, which has about 74,000 clones, about 90% seen once. This clone was recorded once. The CDR3 contains 16 residues. Germline values: CDR1 SGHDT, CDR2 YYEEEE. With 3 bases removed from V and 4 bases from J, the gap between germline ends came to 16 bases. The sequencing sample was made of peripheral blood. The chain employs TRBV5-6 and TRBJ2-2, with D possibly TRBD1 on 5 matching bases. This receptor was identified in a woman at least 80 years old with active or convalescent COVID-19. The chain's CDR3 is CASSSDLGASTGELFF. The CDR3 nucleotides are TGTGCCAGCAGCTCTGACCTAGGGGCGAGCACCGGGGAGCTGTTTTTT.